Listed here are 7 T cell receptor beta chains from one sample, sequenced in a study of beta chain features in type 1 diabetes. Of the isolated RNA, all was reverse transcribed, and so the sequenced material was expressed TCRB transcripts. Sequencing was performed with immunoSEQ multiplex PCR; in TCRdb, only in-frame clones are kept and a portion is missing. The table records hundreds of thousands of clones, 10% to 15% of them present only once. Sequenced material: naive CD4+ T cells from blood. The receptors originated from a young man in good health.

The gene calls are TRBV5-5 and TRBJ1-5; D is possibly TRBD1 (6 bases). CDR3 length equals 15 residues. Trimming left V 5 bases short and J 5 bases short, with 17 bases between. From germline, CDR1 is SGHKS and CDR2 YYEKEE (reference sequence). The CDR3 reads CASSFDRNRYQPQHF. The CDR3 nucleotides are TGTGCCAGCAGTTTTGACAGGAATCGGTATCAGCCCCAGCATTTT.

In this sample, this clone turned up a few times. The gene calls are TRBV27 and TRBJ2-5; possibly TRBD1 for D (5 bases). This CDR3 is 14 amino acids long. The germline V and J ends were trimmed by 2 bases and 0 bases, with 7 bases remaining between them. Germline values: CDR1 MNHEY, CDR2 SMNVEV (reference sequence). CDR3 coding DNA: TGTGCCAGCAGTTTACAGGGATACCAAGAGACCCAGTACTTC. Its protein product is CASSLQGYQETQYF.

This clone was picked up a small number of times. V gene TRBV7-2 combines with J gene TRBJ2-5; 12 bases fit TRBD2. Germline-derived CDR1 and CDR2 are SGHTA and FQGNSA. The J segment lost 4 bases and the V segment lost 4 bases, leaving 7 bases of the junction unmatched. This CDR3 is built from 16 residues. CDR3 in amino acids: CASSSRLAGVRETQYF. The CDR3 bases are TGTGCCAGCAGCTCACGACTAGCGGGAGTCCGAGAGACCCAGTACTTC.

CDR3 sequence: CAWKGVGYGYTF. The CDR3 region has the DNA TGTGCCTGGAAGGGGGTCGGCTATGGCTACACCTTC. The chain employs TRBV30 and TRBJ1-2; D is perhaps TRBD1 (6 bases). Between the trimmed V and J ends, which lost 4 bases and 4 bases, there was a span of 10 bases. The CDR3 loop spans 12 amino acids. The germline V gene has CDR1 GTSNPN and CDR2 SVGIG (reference sequence).

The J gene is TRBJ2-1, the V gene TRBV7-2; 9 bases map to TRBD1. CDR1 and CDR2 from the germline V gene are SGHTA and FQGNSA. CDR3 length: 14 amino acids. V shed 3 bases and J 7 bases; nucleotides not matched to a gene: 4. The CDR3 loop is CASSFGTGFNEQFF. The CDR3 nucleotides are TGTGCCAGCAGCTTCGGGACAGGGTTTAATGAGCAGTTCTTC.

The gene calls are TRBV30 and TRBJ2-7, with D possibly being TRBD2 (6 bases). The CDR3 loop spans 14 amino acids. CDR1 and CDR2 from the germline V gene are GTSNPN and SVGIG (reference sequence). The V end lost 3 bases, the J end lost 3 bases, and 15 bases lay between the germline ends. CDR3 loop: CAWSVEGLIYEQYF. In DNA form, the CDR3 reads TGTGCCTGGAGCGTAGAGGGACTGATCTACGAGCAGTACTTC.

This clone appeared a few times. CDR3 nucleotide sequence: TGTGCCAGCAGCTTAGGACTAGCGGGGGACAAGTACAATGAGCAGTTCTTC. Translating gives CASSLGLAGDKYNEQFF. This rearrangement joins TRBV11-3 to TRBJ2-1; TRBD2 agrees at 12 bases. V lost 1 base to trimming and J lost 4 bases; unmatched junction nucleotides: 5. This CDR3 has 17 amino acids. Germline V gene lookup returns CDR1 SGHNT and CDR2 YENEEA.